This T cell receptor (beta chain) emerged from a study of T cell responses to AZD1222 COVID-19 vaccine. Points from the study as a whole: Researchers report vaccine-associated CD4 TCRs spanning spike, with dominance at 160-218 and 743-854. Baseline serology detected seropositivity in only 6 or 7 AZD1222 recipients.

For this clone: The antigen is unknown.

Germline V CDR1 and CDR2: MRHNA, SNTAGT. This CDR3 spans 15 amino acids. With 0 bases clipped from V and 4 bases from J, the junction kept 1 base outside the gene matches. Assay used: immunoSEQ multiplex PCR; TCRdb lists only in-frame clones, some missing. Here the sample spans 150,000 to 200,000 clones, about 90% being singletons. The sequences come from peripheral blood, collected 28 days after the second AZD1222 dose. This TCR derives from an adult who received the AZD1222 COVID-19 vaccine. The chain recombines TRBV6-4 with TRBJ2-3; 10 bases are shared with TRBD1. The CDR3 bases are TGTGCCAGCAGTGACTCGACAGGGGGCGCAGATACGCAGTATTTT. Amino acids: CASSDSTGGADTQYF.